The 28 T cell receptor beta chains below come from one sample, sequenced in a study of regulatory T cells in long-lasting Graves disease. HTBI primers from iRepertoire and Arm-PCR of CDR3 regions yielded the TCR beta libraries. Using its own MiXCR run on the multiplex PCR reads, TCRdb lists one record per CDR3 protein. The data show roughly 560,000 distinct CDR3 sequences, 12% seen once. Time point here: newly diagnosed GD, antithyroid drugs for less than 3 months. Construction of the TCR library relied on RNA isolated from PBMCs. The sample was also reused in another study, on T cells in Graves' hyperthyroidism and ophthalmopathy.

The starting material was peripheral blood mononuclear cells (PBMCs), obtained at new diagnosis, from a patient treated with antithyroid drugs. The source is a woman between 25 and 40 years old with Graves disease.

With regard to this clonotype: A much larger clone sits a single nucleotide away, making a read error possible. CDR3 in DNA: TGTGCCAGCAGTTGCTCCCGGGACAACCCCTACAATGAGCAGTTCTTC. This codes for CASSCSRDNPYNEQFF. This chain joins TRBV6-5 and TRBJ2-1, with D possibly TRBD1 on 6 matching bases. The germline gives CDR1 MNHEY, CDR2 SVGAGI. The CDR3 runs 16 residues. The germline V and J ends were trimmed by 4 bases and 2 bases, with 15 bases remaining between them.

This clonotype was detected many times. V usage is TRBV29-1 and J usage is TRBJ1-2; the D gene is possibly TRBD1 (5 bases). This CDR3 is built from 13 residues. Trimming removed 3 bases from V and 5 bases from J, with 13 bases in between. Per the germline V gene, CDR1 is SQVTM and CDR2 is ANQGSEA. This chain's CDR3 is CSVEWQRGYGYTF. CDR3 DNA: TGCAGCGTTGAGTGGCAGAGGGGTTATGGCTACACCTTC.

J is TRBJ1-2 and V is TRBV19; possible D gene TRBD1, 5 bases. V shed 0 bases and J shed 8 bases, with 16 bases lying between them. The germline V gene has CDR1 LNHDA and CDR2 SQIVND (reference sequence). The CDR3 loop spans 15 amino acids. The CDR3 is CASSIDLKGNPGYTF. In nucleotides, the CDR3 is TGTGCCAGTAGTATAGATTTGAAGGGGAACCCAGGCTACACCTTC.

The genes are TRBV12-3 or TRBV12-4 and TRBJ1-1; D gene ambiguous. The CDR3 contains 14 residues. V was shortened by 5 bases and J by 1 base, with 11 bases between the two germline ends. CDR3 sequence reads: CASSKAGENTEAFF. The CDR3 nucleotides are TGTGCCAGCAGTAAGGCGGGAGAGAACACTGAAGCTTTCTTT.

This clonotype has a count of ten or more. CDR3 loop: CASSSISAGETQYF. In DNA, the CDR3 is TGTGCCAGCAGTTCTATATCAGCGGGAGAGACCCAGTACTTC. The chain is built from TRBV6-5 and TRBJ2-5, with D tentatively TRBD2 (6 bases). Germline CDR1 is MNHEY and CDR2 is SVGAGI. The V end lost 4 bases, the J end lost 4 bases, and 13 bases lay between the germline ends. The CDR3 spans 14 residues.

The gene calls are TRBV9 and TRBJ1-1, with unresolved D. V lost 4 bases, J lost 2 bases, and 15 bases lay in between. CDR1 and CDR2 (germline): SGDLS, YYNGEE. The CDR3 extends over 15 amino acids. The CDR3 DNA sequence: TGTGCCAGCAGCATAATGGACGGTCCAAACACTGAAGCTTTCTTT. Translating gives CASSIMDGPNTEAFF. Using reference TRBV9 and TRBJ1-1 for the parts outside the CDR3, the full variable domain is DSGVTQTPKHLITATGQRVTLRCSPRSGDLSVYWYQQSLDQGLQFLIQYYNGEERAKGNILERFSAQQFPDLHSELNLSSLELGDSALYFCASSIMDGPNTEAFFGQGTRLTVV.

This clonotype has ten or more counts. This sequence joins TRBV12-3 or TRBV12-4 and TRBJ2-7; a possible D gene is TRBD2 (5 bases). CDR3 length: 12 residues. Trimming removed 6 bases from V and 0 bases from J, with 6 bases in between. Here the CDR3 DNA reads TGTGCCAGCAGACGGGGCTCCTACGAGCAGTACTTC. Translated, it gives CASRRGSYEQYF.

This clonotype has ten or more counts. The CDR3 DNA follows: TGTGCCAGCAGGCCGGACTTCTCTTCACCCCTCCACTTT. This codes for CASRPDFSSPLHF. The V and J genes are TRBV28 and TRBJ1-6; D unclear. The CDR3 covers 13 residues. Germline V CDR1 and CDR2: MDHEN, SYDVKM. Trimming pared 6 bases from V and 9 bases from J, leaving 12 bases between.

V and J are TRBV19 and TRBJ1-6, with unresolved D. With 5 bases removed from V and 10 bases from J, the gap between germline ends came to 9 bases. Germline CDR1 and CDR2: LNHDA and SQIVND (reference sequence). This CDR3 spans 12 amino acids. CDR3 region: CASSRMGSPLHF. CDR3 DNA sequence: TGTGCCAGTAGTCGGATGGGATCACCCCTCCACTTT.

Only a few counts were recorded for this clonotype. The chain is built from TRBV30 and TRBJ2-2, with 7 bases matching TRBD2. CDR3 size: 15 residues. The trim removed 0 bases at V and 3 bases at J, leaving 4 bases unmatched. Germline V gene data show CDR1 as GTSNPN and CDR2 as SVGIG (reference sequence). In DNA, the CDR3 is TGTGCCTGGAGTGTAGGGACTACGGACACCGGGGAGCTGTTTTTT. It yields the protein CAWSVGTTDTGELFF.

Many counts were recorded for this clonotype. The V and J genes are TRBV12-5 and TRBJ1-5; D gene unclear. This CDR3 comprises 13 residues. Trimming pared 0 bases from V and 7 bases from J, leaving 7 bases between. Germline assignment: CDR1 LGHNT and CDR2 FRNRAP. The CDR3 DNA follows: TGTGCTAGTGGTTTGGTAAACCGCCAGCCCCAGCATTTT. Translation: CASGLVNRQPQHF. Filled out from reference TRBV12-5 and TRBJ1-5, the complete variable domain reads DARVTQTPRHKVTEMGQEVTMRCQPILGHNTVFWYRQTMMQGLELLAYFRNRAPLDDSGMPKDRFSAEMPDATLATLKIQPSEPRDSAVYFCASGLVNRQPQHFGDGTRLSIL.

This clonotype has ten or more counts. V usage is TRBV10-3 and J usage is TRBJ2-7; possibly TRBD1 or TRBD2 for D (5 bases each). The V gene lost 6 bases and the J gene lost 2 bases, with 14 bases spanning the gap. The CDR3 is 14 amino acids. The germline V gene encodes CDR1 ENHRY and CDR2 SYGVKD. The CDR3 loop is CAISSGTDAYEQYF. DNA of the CDR3: TGTGCCATCAGCTCCGGGACGGATGCCTACGAGCAGTACTTC.

A few counts support this clonotype. This chain uses TRBV6-1 with TRBJ2-7; TRBD2 aligns across 8 bases. Germline loops: CDR1 MNHNS, CDR2 SASEGT. This CDR3 is built from 14 residues. Germline trimming cut 6 bases from V and 4 bases from J; bases unmatched to any gene: 8. CDR3: CASRTGTRNYEQYF. The CDR3 bases are TGTGCCAGCAGAACCGGGACTAGAAATTACGAGCAGTACTTC.

Ten or more counts support this clonotype. The V gene is TRBV6-5, the J gene TRBJ1-5; D unresolved. In germline, CDR1 is MNHEY, CDR2 SVGAGI. The CDR3 has 13 amino acids. The ends were cut back, 2 bases at V and 5 bases at J, with 7 bases in the middle. CDR3 amino acids: CASSYEVDQPQHF. The DNA for the CDR3 is TGTGCCAGCAGTTACGAGGTGGATCAGCCCCAGCATTTT.

This clonotype appeared many times. This rearrangement joins TRBV12-3 or TRBV12-4 to TRBJ2-7, with D possibly TRBD1 on 6 matching bases. There are 20 residues in the CDR3. The germline V and J ends were trimmed by 5 bases and 2 bases, with 31 bases remaining between them. The CDR3 reads CASSPTLGTGNPKSTYEQYF. The CDR3 nucleotides read TGTGCCAGCAGTCCCACTTTGGGCACAGGGAACCCCAAATCAACCTACGAGCAGTACTTC.

This clonotype showed up many times. The CDR3 protein is CASSDLSPGPREQYF. CDR3 nucleotides: TGTGCCAGCAGTGACCTCTCACCGGGACCCCGAGAGCAGTACTTC. The chain combines TRBV27 with TRBJ2-7; D tentatively fits TRBD1 or TRBD2 (5 bases each). Germline assignment: CDR1 MNHEY and CDR2 SMNVEV (reference sequence). Trimming left V 5 bases short and J 7 bases short, with 21 bases between. This CDR3 has 15 residues.

The chain combines TRBV4-1 with TRBJ2-1; no definite D call. Germline V gene sequence: CDR1 MGHRA, CDR2 YSYEKL. The CDR3 is 16 residues long. V lost 1 base to trimming and J lost 0 bases, with 10 bases between them. The CDR3 region is CASSQAGASSYNEQFF. The DNA of the CDR3 is TGCGCCAGCAGCCAAGCAGGTGCCAGCTCCTACAATGAGCAGTTCTTC.

V gene TRBV9 combines with J gene TRBJ2-1, with 9 bases that match TRBD2. The CDR3 is made up of 15 amino acids. Germline loops: CDR1 SGDLS, CDR2 YYNGEE. J was trimmed by 2 bases and V by 2 bases; bases with no gene match: 2. In DNA, the CDR3 is TGTGCCAGCAGCGTGGGCGGGAGGGCCTACAATGAGCAGTTCTTC. It translates to CASSVGGRAYNEQFF.

This clonotype was observed many times. The V call is TRBV6-2 or TRBV6-3, the J call TRBJ1-1; 7 bases map to TRBD1. Trimming took 6 bases from V and 1 from J; bases not matched to a gene: 5. The germline V gene encodes CDR1 MNHEY and CDR2 SVGEGT. CDR3 size: 14 residues. CDR3: CASRTGTENTEAFF. CDR3 bases: TGTGCCAGCAGAACCGGGACAGAGAACACTGAAGCTTTCTTT.

This clonotype was counted many times. This rearrangement joins TRBV2 to TRBJ2-3; 9 bases fit TRBD2. J lost 4 bases, V lost 8 bases, and 7 bases had no gene match. Germline V CDR1 and CDR2: SNHLY, FYNNEI. CDR3 length: 14 residues. Here the CDR3 reads CASDRQRGADTQYF. For the CDR3, the DNA is TGTGCCAGCGATAGGCAGCGGGGGGCAGATACGCAGTATTTT. The full variable domain, completed using reference TRBV2 and TRBJ2-3, is EPEVTQTPSHQVTQMGQEVILRCVPISNHLYFYWYRQILGQKVEFLVSFYNNEISEKSEIFDDQFSVERPDGSNFTLKIRSTKLEDSAMYFCASDRQRGADTQYFGPGTRLTVL.

This clonotype occurred many times. The chain uses TRBV2 and TRBJ2-7; no clear D. The V end was cut by 3 bases, the J end by 2 bases, with 8 bases between. Germline V gene lookup returns CDR1 SNHLY and CDR2 FYNNEI. This CDR3 spans 13 amino acids. CDR3 loop: CASSDHGTYEQYF. The DNA of the CDR3 is TGTGCCAGCAGTGACCATGGAACCTACGAGCAGTACTTC. Combining the CDR3 with reference TRBV2 and TRBJ2-7 gives the whole variable domain EPEVTQTPSHQVTQMGQEVILRCVPISNHLYFYWYRQILGQKVEFLVSFYNNEISEKSEIFDDQFSVERPDGSNFTLKIRSTKLEDSAMYFCASSDHGTYEQYFGPGTRLTVT.

This clonotype was counted at least ten times. The chain couples TRBV28 to TRBJ1-1; D may be TRBD1 (5 bases). V was pared by 4 bases and J by 11 bases, with 20 bases between. The CDR3 length is 14 residues. The germline gives CDR1 MDHEN, CDR2 SYDVKM. The CDR3, as DNA: TGTGCCAGCAGTTCCCCCGGGACTTCTCGATTGGCTTTCTTT. Translation: CASSSPGTSRLAFF.

This clonotype was observed many times. This chain uses TRBV28 with TRBJ1-1; 7 positions agree with TRBD1. There are 14 residues in the CDR3. Germline assignment: CDR1 MDHEN and CDR2 SYDVKM. With V trimmed by 8 bases and J by 5 bases, 11 bases remained unmatched. CDR3 region: CASERGGRWTEAFF. CDR3 coding DNA: TGTGCCAGCGAGCGAGGGGGCCGGTGGACTGAAGCTTTCTTT. The entire variable domain, with the rest obtained from reference TRBV28 and TRBJ1-1, is as follows: DVKVTQSSRYLVKRTGEKVFLECVQDMDHENMFWYRQDPGLGLRLIYFSYDVKMKEKGDIPEGYSVSREKKERFSLILESASTNQTSMYLCASERGGRWTEAFFGQGTRLTVV.

In its sample, this clonotype was seen many times. This rearrangement joins TRBV5-1 to TRBJ2-3; D is uncertain. The germline V and J ends were trimmed by 1 base and 8 bases, with 14 bases remaining between them. This CDR3 is 14 amino acids long. Per germline, CDR1 SGHRS and CDR2 YFSETQ. The CDR3 DNA reads as TGCGCCAGCAGCTTGTCCGAGAATACCGGTACGCAGTATTTT. Its translation is CASSLSENTGTQYF.

Many counts were recorded for this clonotype. V usage is TRBV6-2 or TRBV6-3 and J usage is TRBJ2-1; D tentatively reads TRBD1 or TRBD2 (6 bases each). This CDR3 region has 15 residues. Germline V gene lookup returns CDR1 MNHEY and CDR2 SVGEGT. Between the trimmed V and J ends, which lost 5 bases and 10 bases, there was a span of 21 bases. The CDR3 DNA is TGTGCCAGCAGTCAGAGGGACTGGGACATGGGGGAGCAGTTCTTC. It codes for CASSQRDWDMGEQFF.

J is TRBJ1-5 and V is TRBV19, with no clear D. The CDR3 loop spans 16 amino acids. Germline V gene data show CDR1 as LNHDA and CDR2 as SQIVND (reference sequence). V lost 3 bases and J lost 3, with 15 bases in between. The CDR3 protein is CASSIGRRQLNQPQHF. In DNA form, the CDR3 reads TGTGCCAGTAGTATTGGGCGTCGTCAGCTCAATCAGCCCCAGCATTTT. Based on the CDR3 plus reference TRBV19 and TRBJ1-5, the full variable domain is DGGITQSPKYLFRKEGQNVTLSCEQNLNHDAMYWYRQDPGQGLRLIYYSQIVNDFQKGDIAEGYSVSREKKESFPLTVTSAQKNPTAFYLCASSIGRRQLNQPQHFGDGTRLSIL.

This clonotype was counted between two and nine times. The chain couples TRBV9 to TRBJ2-3; no clear D. Germline V gives CDR1 SGDLS, CDR2 YYNGEE. The ends were cut back, 0 bases at V and 5 bases at J, with 7 bases in the middle. This CDR3 contains 13 residues. The CDR3 reads CASSVDIGDTQYF. The CDR3 nucleotides are TGTGCCAGCAGCGTAGATATTGGAGATACGCAGTATTTT.

In its sample, this clonotype was seen a few times. This rearrangement joins TRBV11-2 to TRBJ1-1; D perhaps matches TRBD1 (5 bases). The CDR3 sequence is 14 residues long. CDR1 and CDR2 from the germline V gene are SGHAT and FQNNGV. V shed 5 bases and J shed 1 base, with 11 bases lying between them. The CDR3 reads CASSTVGENTEAFF. Written as DNA, the CDR3 is TGTGCCAGCAGCACCGTGGGGGAGAACACTGAAGCTTTCTTT.